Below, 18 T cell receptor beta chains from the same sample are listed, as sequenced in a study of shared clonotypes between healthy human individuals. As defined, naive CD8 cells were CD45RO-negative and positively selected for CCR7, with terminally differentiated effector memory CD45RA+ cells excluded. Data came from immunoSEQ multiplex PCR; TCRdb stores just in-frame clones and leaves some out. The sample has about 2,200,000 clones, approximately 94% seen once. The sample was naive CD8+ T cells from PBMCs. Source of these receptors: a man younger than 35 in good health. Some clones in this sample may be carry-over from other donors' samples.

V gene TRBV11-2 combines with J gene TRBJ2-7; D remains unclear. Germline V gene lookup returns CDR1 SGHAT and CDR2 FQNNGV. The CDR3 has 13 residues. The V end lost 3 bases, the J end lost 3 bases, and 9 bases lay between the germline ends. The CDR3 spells CASSLTYYYEQYF. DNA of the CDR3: TGTGCCAGCAGCTTGACTTACTACTACGAGCAGTACTTC.

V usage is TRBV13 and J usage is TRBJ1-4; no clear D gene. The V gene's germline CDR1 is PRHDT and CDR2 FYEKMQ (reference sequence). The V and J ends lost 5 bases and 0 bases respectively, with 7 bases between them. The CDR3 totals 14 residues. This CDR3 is CASSPPSTNEKLFF. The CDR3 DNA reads TGTGCCAGCAGCCCGCCCTCAACTAATGAAAAACTGTTTTTT. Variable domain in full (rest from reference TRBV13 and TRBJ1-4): AAGVIQSPRHLIKEKRETATLKCYPIPRHDTVYWYQQGPGQDPQFLISFYEKMQSDKGSIPDRFSAQQFSDYHSELNMSSLELGDSALYFCASSPPSTNEKLFFGSGTQLSVL.

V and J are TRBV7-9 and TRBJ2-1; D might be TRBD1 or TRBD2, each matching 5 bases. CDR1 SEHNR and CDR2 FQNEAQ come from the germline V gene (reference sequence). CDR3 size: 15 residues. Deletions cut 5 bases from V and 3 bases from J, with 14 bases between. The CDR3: CASSTRDGSYNEQFF. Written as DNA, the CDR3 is TGTGCCAGCAGCACCCGGGACGGAAGCTACAATGAGCAGTTCTTC.

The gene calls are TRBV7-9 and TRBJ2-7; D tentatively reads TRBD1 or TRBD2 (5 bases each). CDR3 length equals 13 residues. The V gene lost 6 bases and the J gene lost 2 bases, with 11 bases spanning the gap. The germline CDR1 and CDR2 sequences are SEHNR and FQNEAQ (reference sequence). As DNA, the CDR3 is TGTGCCAGCAGAAGGGGAGAGACCTACGAGCAGTACTTC. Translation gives CASRRGETYEQYF.

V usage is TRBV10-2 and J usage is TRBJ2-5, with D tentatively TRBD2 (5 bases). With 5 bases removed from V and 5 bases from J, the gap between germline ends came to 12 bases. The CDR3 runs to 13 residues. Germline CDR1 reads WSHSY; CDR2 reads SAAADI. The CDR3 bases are TGCGCCAGCAGTTCGAACGGGATTGAGACCCAGTACTTC. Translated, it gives CASSSNGIETQYF.

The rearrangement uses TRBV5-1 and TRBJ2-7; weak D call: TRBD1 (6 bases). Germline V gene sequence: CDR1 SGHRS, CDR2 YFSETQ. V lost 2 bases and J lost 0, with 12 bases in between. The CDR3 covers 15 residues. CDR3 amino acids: CASSFLDRSSYEQYF. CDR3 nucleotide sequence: TGCGCCAGCAGCTTTCTCGACAGGAGCTCCTACGAGCAGTACTTC.

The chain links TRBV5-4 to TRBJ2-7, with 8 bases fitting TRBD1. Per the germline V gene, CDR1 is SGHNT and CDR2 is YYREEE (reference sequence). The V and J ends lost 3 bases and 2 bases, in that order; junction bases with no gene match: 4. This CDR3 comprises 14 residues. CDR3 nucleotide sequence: TGTGCCAGCAGCTCAGGGACAGGAGCCTACGAGCAGTACTTC. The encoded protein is CASSSGTGAYEQYF. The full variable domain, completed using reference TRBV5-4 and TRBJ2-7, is ETGVTQSPTHLIKTRGQQVTLRCSSQSGHNTVSWYQQALGQGPQFIFQYYREEENGRGNFPPRFSGLQFPNYSSELNVNALELDDSALYLCASSSGTGAYEQYFGPGTRLTVT.

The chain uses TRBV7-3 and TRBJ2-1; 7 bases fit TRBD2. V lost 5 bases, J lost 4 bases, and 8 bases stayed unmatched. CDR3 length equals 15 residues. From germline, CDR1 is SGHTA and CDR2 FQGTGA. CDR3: CASSPGLERYNEQFF. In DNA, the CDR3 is TGTGCCAGCAGCCCCGGACTAGAGAGGTACAATGAGCAGTTCTTC.

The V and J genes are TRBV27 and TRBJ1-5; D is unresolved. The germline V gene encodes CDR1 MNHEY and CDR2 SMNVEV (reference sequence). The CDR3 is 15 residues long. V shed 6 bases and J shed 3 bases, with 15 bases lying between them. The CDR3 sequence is CASSIRAGSNQPQHF. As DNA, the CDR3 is TGTGCCAGCAGCATCCGGGCGGGGTCCAATCAGCCCCAGCATTTT.

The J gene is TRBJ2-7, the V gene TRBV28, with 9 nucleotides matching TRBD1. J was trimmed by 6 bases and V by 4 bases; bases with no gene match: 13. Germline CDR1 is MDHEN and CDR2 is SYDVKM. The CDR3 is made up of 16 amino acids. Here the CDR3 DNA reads TGTGCCAGCAGTTCTGAGCGGGACAGGGAAGCCGTCGAGCAGTACTTC. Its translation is CASSSERDREAVEQYF.

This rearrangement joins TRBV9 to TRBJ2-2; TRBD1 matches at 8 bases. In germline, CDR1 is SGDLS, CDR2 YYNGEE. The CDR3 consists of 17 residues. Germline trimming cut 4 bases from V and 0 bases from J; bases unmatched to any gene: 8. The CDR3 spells CASSLHRGTTNTGELFF. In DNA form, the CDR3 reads TGTGCCAGCAGCTTGCACAGGGGGACAACGAACACCGGGGAGCTGTTTTTT.

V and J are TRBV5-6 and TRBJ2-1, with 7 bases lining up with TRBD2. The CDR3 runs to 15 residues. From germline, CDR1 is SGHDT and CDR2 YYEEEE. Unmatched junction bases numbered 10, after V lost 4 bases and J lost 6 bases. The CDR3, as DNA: TGTGCCAGCAGCGCCTCGGGACTAAGGCTCAATGAGCAGTTCTTC. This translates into CASSASGLRLNEQFF.

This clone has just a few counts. CDR3 sequence reads: CASSFNGNTEAFF. The CDR3 DNA reads as TGTGCCAGCAGCTTTAATGGGAACACTGAAGCTTTCTTT. The chain is built from TRBV5-4 and TRBJ1-1; no firm D call. The germline V gene encodes CDR1 SGHNT and CDR2 YYREEE (reference sequence). The CDR3 has 13 residues. Between the trimmed V and J ends, which lost 2 bases and 1 base, there was a span of 6 bases.

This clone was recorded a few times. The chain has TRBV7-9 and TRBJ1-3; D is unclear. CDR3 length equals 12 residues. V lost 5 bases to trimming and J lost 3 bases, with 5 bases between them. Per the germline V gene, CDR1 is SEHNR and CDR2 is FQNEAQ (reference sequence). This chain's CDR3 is CASSDRGNTIYF. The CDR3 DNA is TGTGCCAGCAGCGACCGTGGAAACACCATATATTTT.

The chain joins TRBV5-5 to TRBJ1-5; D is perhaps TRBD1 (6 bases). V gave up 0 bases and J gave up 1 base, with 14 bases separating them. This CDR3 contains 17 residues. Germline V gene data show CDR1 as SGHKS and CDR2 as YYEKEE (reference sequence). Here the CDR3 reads CASSLEGEGGSNQPQHF. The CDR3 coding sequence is TGTGCCAGCAGCTTGGAGGGGGAGGGTGGGAGCAATCAGCCCCAGCATTTT.

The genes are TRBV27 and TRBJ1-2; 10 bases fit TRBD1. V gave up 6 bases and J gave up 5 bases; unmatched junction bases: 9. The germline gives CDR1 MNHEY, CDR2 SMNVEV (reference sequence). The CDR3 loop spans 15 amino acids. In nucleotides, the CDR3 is TGTGCCAGCAGATTAGCCCGGACAGGGGGTTATGGCTACACCTTC. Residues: CASRLARTGGYGYTF.

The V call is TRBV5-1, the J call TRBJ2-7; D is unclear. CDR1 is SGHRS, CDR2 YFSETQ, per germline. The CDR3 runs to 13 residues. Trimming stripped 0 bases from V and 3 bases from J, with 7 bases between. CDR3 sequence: CASSLEPFYEQYF. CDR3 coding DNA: TGCGCCAGCAGCTTGGAACCCTTCTACGAGCAGTACTTC.

CDR3 DNA sequence: TGTGCCAGCAGCCTCCGGGGTGAGGCTGAAGCTTTCTTT. Its protein product is CASSLRGEAEAFF. The chain recombines TRBV7-9 with TRBJ1-1; D call uncertain. The germline V gene has CDR1 SEHNR and CDR2 FQNEAQ (reference sequence). V dropped 5 bases and J dropped 6 bases, with 13 bases sitting between them. This CDR3 has 13 amino acids. The full variable domain, rest sourced from reference TRBV7-9 and TRBJ1-1, is DTGVSQNPRHKITKRGQNVTFRCDPISEHNRLYWYRQTLGQGPEFLTYFQNEAQLEKSRLLSDRFSAERPKGSFSTLEIQRTEQGDSAMYLCASSLRGEAEAFFGQGTRLTVV.